The present T cell receptor (beta chain) was sequenced within a study of cytomegalovirus exposure and HLA in healthy donors. Study-wide background: In a previous analysis, nearly 120 million unique TCR beta sequences were found from 150 million to 200 million T cells.

In this sample, this clone turned up a few times. Its specificity is unknown. The CDR3 is 15 amino acids. CDR1 is SGHRS and CDR2 is YFSETQ in the germline V gene. The ends were cut back, 4 bases at V and 5 bases at J, with 19 bases in the middle. Both 60 Vbeta primers and 13 Jbeta primers went into the PCR. The repertoire was sequenced with immunoSEQ multiplex PCR; TCRdb's copy has only in-frame clones and lacks some. The sample records 200,000 or so clones, approximately 79% being singletons. Findings and limits, study-wide: There were under 200 TCR beta chains listed as cytomegalovirus-associated. The authors later linked a missense DCLRE1C variant to TCR beta V- and J-gene trimming. It was likely that a cluster of highly shared sequence variants was a sequencing artifact.

The sample consisted of PBMCs. The sequence derives from a man aged 35 to 55 in good health and CMV-seropositive. The chain links TRBV5-1 to TRBJ2-7, with a weak D call TRBD2 (5 bases). CDR3 in amino acids: CASSVGGELGDEQYF. The CDR3 coding sequence is TGCGCCAGCAGCGTCGGAGGAGAGCTTGGGGACGAGCAGTACTTC.